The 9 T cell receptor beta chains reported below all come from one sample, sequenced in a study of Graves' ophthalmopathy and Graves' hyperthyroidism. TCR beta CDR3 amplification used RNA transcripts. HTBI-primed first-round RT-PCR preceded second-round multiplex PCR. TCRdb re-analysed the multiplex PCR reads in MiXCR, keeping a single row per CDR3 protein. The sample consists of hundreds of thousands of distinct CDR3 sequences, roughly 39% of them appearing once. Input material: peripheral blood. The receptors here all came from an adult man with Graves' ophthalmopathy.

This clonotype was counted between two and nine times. CDR3: CASGLGESTNEKLFF. As DNA, the CDR3 is TGTGCTAGTGGTTTGGGGGAGTCAACTAATGAAAAACTGTTTTTT. The J gene is TRBJ1-4, the V gene TRBV12-5; D call uncertain. CDR1 is LGHNT and CDR2 is FRNRAP in the germline V gene. The CDR3 consists of 15 residues. Trimming removed 1 base from V and 0 bases from J, with 6 bases in between.

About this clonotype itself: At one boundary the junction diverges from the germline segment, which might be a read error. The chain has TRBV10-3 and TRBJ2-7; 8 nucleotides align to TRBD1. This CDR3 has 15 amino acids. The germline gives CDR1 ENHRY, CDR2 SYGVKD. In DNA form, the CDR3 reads TGTGCCAGCAGTTACTCGAGGACAGGGTTCCACGAGCAGTACTTC. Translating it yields CASSYSRTGFHEQYF.

The CDR3 loop is CSASGGYGNTIYF. In nucleotides, the CDR3 is TGCAGTGCTAGCGGGGGCTATGGAAACACCATATATTTT. The chain links TRBV20-1 to TRBJ1-3, with a weak D call TRBD1 (6 bases). Between the trimmed V and J ends, which lost 3 bases and 3 bases, there was a span of 9 bases. CDR3 size: 13 residues. The V gene's germline CDR1 is DFQATT and CDR2 SNEGSKA (reference sequence).

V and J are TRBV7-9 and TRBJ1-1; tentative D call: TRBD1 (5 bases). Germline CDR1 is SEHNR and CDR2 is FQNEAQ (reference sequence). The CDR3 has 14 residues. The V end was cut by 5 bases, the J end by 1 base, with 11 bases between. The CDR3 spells CASSTGTSNTEAFF. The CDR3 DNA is TGTGCCAGCAGCACCGGGACCTCGAACACTGAAGCTTTCTTT.

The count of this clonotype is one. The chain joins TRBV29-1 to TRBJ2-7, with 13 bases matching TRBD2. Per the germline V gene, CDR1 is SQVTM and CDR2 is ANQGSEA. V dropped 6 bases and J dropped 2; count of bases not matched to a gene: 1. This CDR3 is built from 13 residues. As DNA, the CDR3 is TGCAGCGTCGGGACTAGCGGGGCCTACGAGCAGTACTTC. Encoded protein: CSVGTSGAYEQYF.

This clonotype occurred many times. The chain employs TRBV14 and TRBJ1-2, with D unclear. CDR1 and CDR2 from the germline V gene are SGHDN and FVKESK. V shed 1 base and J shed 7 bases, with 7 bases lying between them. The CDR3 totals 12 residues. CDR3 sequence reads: CASSQGVLGYTF. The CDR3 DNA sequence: TGTGCCAGCAGCCAAGGTGTGCTTGGCTACACCTTC. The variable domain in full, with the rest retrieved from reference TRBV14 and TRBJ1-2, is EAGVTQFPSHSVIEKGQTVTLRCDPISGHDNLYWYRRVMGKEIKFLLHFVKESKQDESGMPNNRFLAERTGGTYSTLKVQPAELEDSGVYFCASSQGVLGYTFGSGTRLTVV.

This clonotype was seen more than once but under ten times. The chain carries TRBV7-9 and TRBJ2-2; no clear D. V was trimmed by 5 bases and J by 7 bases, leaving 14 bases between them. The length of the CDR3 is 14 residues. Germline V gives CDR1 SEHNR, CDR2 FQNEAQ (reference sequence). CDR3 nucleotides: TGTGCCAGCAGCCCCTTGTTGCTAATCGGGGAGCTGTTTTTT. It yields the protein CASSPLLLIGELFF.

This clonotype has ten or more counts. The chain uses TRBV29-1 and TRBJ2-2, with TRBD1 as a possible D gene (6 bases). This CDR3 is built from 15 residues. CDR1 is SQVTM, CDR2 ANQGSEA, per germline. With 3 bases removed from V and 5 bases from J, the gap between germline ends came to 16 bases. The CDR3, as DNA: TGCAGCGTTGAGGGGGCAGCGACTATGACCGGGGAGCTGTTTTTT. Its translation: CSVEGAATMTGELFF.

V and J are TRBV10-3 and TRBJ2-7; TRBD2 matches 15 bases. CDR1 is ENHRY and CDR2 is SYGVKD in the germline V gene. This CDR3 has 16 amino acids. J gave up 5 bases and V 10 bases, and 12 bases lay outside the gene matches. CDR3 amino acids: CATRRRTSGRVNEQYF. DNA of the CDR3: TGTGCCACCCGCCGAAGGACTAGCGGGAGGGTCAACGAGCAGTACTTC.